These T cell receptor beta chains were read from a single sample in a study of T cell clones after liver transplantation. The repertoire was sequenced with immunoSEQ multiplex PCR; TCRdb's copy has only in-frame clones and lacks some. The sample carries about 33,000 clones, approximately 96% recorded once. The sample was CD8+ T cells from blood, taken 12 months after liver transplant. The receptors stem from a human patient who received a liver transplant. Some of the T cells might come from the graft donor. Each CDR3 is given with its conserved first and last residue. Each record gives: V gene, CDR3 length, J gene, CDR3 protein.

TRBV5-4	14	TRBJ1-2	CASSASTGPEGYTF
TRBV9	13	TRBJ1-1	CASSKDRVTEAFF
TRBV28	15	TRBJ2-1	CASSSTSGSHNEQFF
TRBV6-5	14	TRBJ2-7	CASSRGRGPYEQYF
TRBV28	14	TRBJ2-5	CASSLGPGAETQYF
TRBV7-9	15	TRBJ2-3	CASSLAQGSTDTQYF
TRBV27	15	TRBJ2-5	CASSPHKRGQETQYF
TRBV4-1	14	TRBJ2-1	CASSSGGAYNEQFF
TRBV6-6	13	TRBJ2-2	CASSYEGTGELFF
TRBV7-8	17	TRBJ1-5	CASSDTHGTGLGQPQHF
TRBV27	13	TRBJ2-3	CASSLRMADTQYF
TRBV7-9	16	TRBJ2-5	CASSLASDRERGTQYF
TRBV5-4	14	TRBJ2-1	CASSFWTGNNEQFF
TRBV5-1	16	TRBJ2-1	CASSFRWPSSYNEQFF
TRBV27	16	TRBJ2-7	CASSSITGTGSHEQYF
TRBV5-1	13	TRBJ2-7	CASSLHISYEQYF
TRBV7-6	15	TRBJ2-5	CASSLGGGVYETQYF
TRBV28	18	TRBJ2-2	CASSFFPPLEGDTGELFF
TRBV6-1	11	TRBJ1-5	CASSDDQPQHF
TRBV19	14	TRBJ2-7	CASSPIEGGGEQYF
TRBV7-9	15	TRBJ1-1	CASSFRQGLNTEAFF
TRBV7-9	11	TRBJ1-1	CASSLDTEAFF
TRBV7-9	15	TRBJ1-5	CASSSTGDFNQPQHF
TRBV7-8	15	TRBJ1-1	CASSLKIGTGGEAFF
TRBV28	13	TRBJ1-2	CASSSVLGYGYTF
TRBV27	14	TRBJ2-7	CASSLGSRPYEQYF
TRBV4-2	15	TRBJ1-1	CASSQVEATNTEAFF
TRBV28	19	TRBJ2-7	CASSLSPPGTSGMLYEQYF
TRBV5-4	14	TRBJ2-7	CASSPGRGVYEQYF
TRBV6-5	14	TRBJ2-7	CASSYAGPGYEQYF
TRBV9	15	TRBJ2-5	CASSPRTSGEETQYF
TRBV4-3	16	TRBJ2-1	CASSQEVSGLYNEQFF
TRBV5-1	16	TRBJ2-3	CASSWRTPVPTDTQYF
TRBV13	17	TRBJ2-5	CASSLRSRVGNQETQYF
TRBV6-6	15	TRBJ2-5	CASRRLAGGRETQYF
TRBV27	14	TRBJ2-7	CASSVGGRVHEQYF
TRBV19	17	TRBJ2-3	CASSIPGRLSFVDTQYF
TRBV7-6	15	TRBJ2-7	CASSPVLGRAGEQYF
TRBV5-1	15	TRBJ1-2	CASSLAEQGSSGYTF
TRBV9	14	TRBJ2-5	CASSVAGGGETQYF
TRBV30	11	TRBJ2-7	CAWSPLGEQYF
TRBV27	14	TRBJ1-4	CASSWVAGGEKLFF
TRBV27	13	TRBJ1-2	CASSLGAGGGYTF
TRBV4-1	14	TRBJ1-1	CASSQVGQGSEAFF
TRBV4-2	15	TRBJ1-2	CASSQEQGGYYGYTF
TRBV7-9	14	TRBJ1-1	CASSLGAGDTEAFF